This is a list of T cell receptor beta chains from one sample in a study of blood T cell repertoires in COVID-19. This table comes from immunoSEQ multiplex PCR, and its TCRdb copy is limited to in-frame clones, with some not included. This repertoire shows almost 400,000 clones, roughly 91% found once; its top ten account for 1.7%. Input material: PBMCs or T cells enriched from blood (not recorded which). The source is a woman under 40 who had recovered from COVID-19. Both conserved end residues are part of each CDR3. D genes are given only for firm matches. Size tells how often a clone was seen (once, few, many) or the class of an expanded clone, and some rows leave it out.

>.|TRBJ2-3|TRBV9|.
TGTGCCAGCAGCGTAGATGCGGGTTTGACAGATACGCAGTATTTT
CASSVDAGLTDTQYF
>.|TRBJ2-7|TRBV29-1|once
TGCAGCGTTGAACAGGCCCCCGACGAGCAGTACTTC
CSVEQAPDEQYF
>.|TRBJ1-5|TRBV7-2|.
TGTGCCTCCCGACAGTCACTAAATCAGCCCCAGCATTTT
CASRQSLNQPQHF
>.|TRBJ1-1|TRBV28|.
TGTGCCAGCAGTAAGATTCGAGGGGCTTTCTTT
CASSKIRGAFF
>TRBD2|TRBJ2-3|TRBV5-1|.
TGCGCCAGCAGCCCGACACGGACTAGCAGCACAGATACGCAGTATTTT
CASSPTRTSSTDTQYF
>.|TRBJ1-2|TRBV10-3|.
TGTGCCATCAGTGAGCCGACTAACAGGGACAATAACTATGGCTACACCTTC
CAISEPTNRDNNYGYTF
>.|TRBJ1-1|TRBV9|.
TGTGCCAGCAGCCCTCTTATGAACACTGAAGCTTTCTTT
CASSPLMNTEAFF
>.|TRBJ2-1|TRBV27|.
TGTGCCAGCAGTTTAAGACTGTCTCGGAATGAGCAGTTCTTC
CASSLRLSRNEQFF
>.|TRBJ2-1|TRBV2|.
TGTGCCAGCAGTAGTTCAGCGACTTCCTCCTACAATGAGCAGTTCTTC
CASSSSATSSYNEQFF
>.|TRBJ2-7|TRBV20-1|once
TGCAGTGTACAGGACCTCTACGAGCAGTACTTC
CSVQDLYEQYF
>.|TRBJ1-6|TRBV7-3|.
TGTGCCAGCAGCTTGGCGGGGGGAGGAGGGTCACCCCTCCACTTT
CASSLAGGGGSPLHF
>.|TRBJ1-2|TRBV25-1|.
TGTGCCAGCAGGTCCAGTAACTATGGCTACACCTTC
CASRSSNYGYTF
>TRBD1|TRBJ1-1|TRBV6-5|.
TGTGCCAGCAGCAAATCAGGGGGCGTTACTGAAGCTTTCTTT
CASSKSGGVTEAFF
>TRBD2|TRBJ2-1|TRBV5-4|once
TGTGCCAGCAGCGACCCGGGACTAGCGGATTACAATGAGCAGTTCTTC
CASSDPGLADYNEQFF
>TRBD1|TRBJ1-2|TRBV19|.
TGTGCCACCTCCGACAGGGGGATCGGTGGCTACACCTTC
CATSDRGIGGYTF
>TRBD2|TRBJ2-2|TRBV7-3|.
TGTGCCAGCCAAATGTGGGTAGCGGGAGGAAAAACCGGGGAGCTGTTTTTT
CASQMWVAGGKTGELFF
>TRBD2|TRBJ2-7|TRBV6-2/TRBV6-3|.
TGTGCCAGCAGTTCCCTTAGCGGGGGGTCTTCCTACGAGCAGTACTTC
CASSSLSGGSSYEQYF
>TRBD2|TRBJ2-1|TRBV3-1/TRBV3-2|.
TGTGCCAGCAGCCAAGATATTCTAGCGGGGGTCAACAATGAGCAGTTCTTC
CASSQDILAGVNNEQFF
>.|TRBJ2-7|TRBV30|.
TGTGCCTGGAGTGTACTTCAGGACAATGGCGAGCAGTACTTC
CAWSVLQDNGEQYF
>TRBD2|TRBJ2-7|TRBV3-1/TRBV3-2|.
TGTGCCAGCAGCCAAGATCAAGGCGGGAGGGCCCGGTACGAGCAGTACTTC
CASSQDQGGRARYEQYF
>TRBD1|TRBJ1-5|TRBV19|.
TGTGCCAGTAGTATAGCCGGGAGGGACAGACCTAGCAATCAGCCCCAGCATTTT
CASSIAGRDRPSNQPQHF
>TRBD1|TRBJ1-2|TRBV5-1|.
TGCGCCAGCAGCGTACAGGGGGATTACGGTAGTGTCTACACCTTC
CASSVQGDYGSVYTF
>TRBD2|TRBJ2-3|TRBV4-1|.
TGCGCCAGCAGCCAAGATCGCGGGGGGGAGACAGATACGCAGTATTTT
CASSQDRGGETDTQYF
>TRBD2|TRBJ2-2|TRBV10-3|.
TGTGCCATCAGTGATAAAAGCGGGGGGGCTGGCGGGGAGCTGTTTTTT
CAISDKSGGAGGELFF
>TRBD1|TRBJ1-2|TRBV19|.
TGTGCCAGTAGTTTGGGACAGATAGCTAACTATGGCTACACCTTC
CASSLGQIANYGYTF
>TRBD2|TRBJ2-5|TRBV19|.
TGTGCCAGTAGTTCACTACTAGCGGGGAACCAAGAGACCCAGTACTTC
CASSSLLAGNQETQYF
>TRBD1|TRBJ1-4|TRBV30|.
TGTGCCTGGAGCTCCGGGGACAGAGACTATGGAACTAATGAAAAACTGTTTTTT
CAWSSGDRDYGTNEKLFF
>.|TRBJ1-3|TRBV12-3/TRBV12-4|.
TGTGCCAGCAGATCAGGCTCTGGAAACACCATATATTTT
CASRSGSGNTIYF
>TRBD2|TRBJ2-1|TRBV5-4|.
TGTGCCAGCAGCGTTACGCGGGGGGGAGGGAATGAGCAGTTCTTC
CASSVTRGGGNEQFF
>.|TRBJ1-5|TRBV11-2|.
TGTGCCAGCAGCTTAGATCTTTTCCAGCCCCAGCATTTT
CASSLDLFQPQHF
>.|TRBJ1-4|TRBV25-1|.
TGTGCCAGCACGGACAGTTCTATAACGGGCGAAAAACTGTTTTTT
CASTDSSITGEKLFF
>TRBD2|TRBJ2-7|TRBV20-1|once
TGCAGTGCTCCGGGGGGCTACGAGCAGTACTTC
CSAPGGYEQYF
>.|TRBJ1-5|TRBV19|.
TGTGCCAGTAGTATTTCTGGGGGAGGGAGCAATCAGCCCCAGCATTTT
CASSISGGGSNQPQHF
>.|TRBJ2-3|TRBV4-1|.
TGCGCCAGCAGCCATATCGAGAATTATGATACGCAGTATTTT
CASSHIENYDTQYF
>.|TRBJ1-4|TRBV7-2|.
TGTGCCAGCAGCTCTTCACAGGGTTTTAATGAAAAACTGTTTTTT
CASSSSQGFNEKLFF
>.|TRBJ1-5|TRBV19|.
TGTGCCAGTAGTGAGAGTTCTCAGCCCCAGCATTTT
CASSESSQPQHF
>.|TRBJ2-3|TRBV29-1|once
TGCAGCGTTGACGTAGATACGCAGTATTTT
CSVDVDTQYF
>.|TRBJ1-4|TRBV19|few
TGTGCCAGTAGTATTCAGGGCAGAGATAATGAAAAACTGTTTTTT
CASSIQGRDNEKLFF
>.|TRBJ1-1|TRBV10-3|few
TGTGCCATCAGTGAGGGGACAATCTATGGCACTGAAGCTTTCTTT
CAISEGTIYGTEAFF
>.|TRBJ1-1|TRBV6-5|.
TGTGCCAGCAGCCCCCAGGTCGGAAGGTACACTGAAGCTTTCTTT
CASSPQVGRYTEAFF
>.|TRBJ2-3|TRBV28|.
TGTGCCAGCAGTTTAAGGTTGAGTGGGCCCTTAGATACGCAGTATTTT
CASSLRLSGPLDTQYF